This entry features one TCR beta chain sequence. These data originate in a study of blood T cell repertoires in COVID-19. Profiling relied on immunoSEQ multiplex PCR, and the TCRdb table lists in-frame clones only, not all of them. The profile shows under 250,000 clones, about 87% of them singletons. In germline, CDR1 is LGHDT, CDR2 YNNKEL (reference sequence). The CDR3 is 12 amino acids. Trimming pared 4 bases from V and 12 bases from J, leaving 13 bases between. The sequencing sample was made of peripheral blood. The V gene is TRBV3-1 (or the pseudogene TRBV3-2), the J gene TRBJ1-3; D unclear. The TCR sequence derives from a woman between 70 and 85 years old with active or convalescent COVID-19. In DNA, the CDR3 is TGTGCCAGCAGCCCCTCGGAGACCAACATATATTTT. The encoded protein is CASSPSETNIYF.